Listed below are T cell receptor beta chains from one sample, sequenced in a study of T cell responses to AZD1222 COVID-19 vaccine. Profiling relied on immunoSEQ multiplex PCR, and the TCRdb table lists in-frame clones only, not all of them. This sample has about 140,000 clones, with about 89% found just once. The material was peripheral blood, obtained on day 0 of AZD1222 vaccination. The receptor set was obtained from an adult in good health. Each CDR3 is given with its conserved first and last residue. D genes are given only for firm matches. Clone size is given for some rows only: seen once, a few or many times, or a class if the clone is expanded.

. . TRBJ1-1 TRBV19 9 CASSPGAFF TGTGCCAGTAGTCCAGGAGCTTTCTTT
TRBD2 once TRBJ2-7 TRBV28 15 CASSSRREPRGEQYF TGTGCCAGCAGTTCGAGGCGGGAGCCCCGGGGCGAGCAGTACTTC
TRBD1 . TRBJ1-1 TRBV27 14 CASTSYGRTGEAFF TGTGCCAGCACCTCATATGGGCGGACAGGGGAAGCTTTCTTT
. . TRBJ2-7 TRBV28 15 CASSPSGQGKAEQYF TGTGCCAGCAGTCCCTCGGGGCAGGGAAAGGCCGAGCAGTACTTC
TRBD1 . TRBJ1-1 TRBV13 21 CASSPLGVAGGMRGGRTEAFF TGTGCCAGCAGTCCCCTCGGGGTGGCAGGGGGTATGCGGGGAGGTAGGACTGAAGCTTTCTTT
. . TRBJ2-2 TRBV7-2 12 CASSFYTGELFF TGTGCCAGCAGCTTTTACACCGGGGAGCTGTTTTTT
TRBD2 . TRBJ2-1 TRBV4-2 15 CASSLLAGGGNEQFF TGTGCCAGCAGCCTGCTAGCGGGAGGGGGGAATGAGCAGTTCTTC
. . TRBJ1-5 TRBV6-1 14 CASSEASGNQPQHF TGTGCCAGCAGTGAGGCATCGGGCAATCAGCCCCAGCATTTT
. . TRBJ2-1 TRBV11-1 13 CATGYNGVREQFF TGTGCCACCGGGTATAATGGGGTGCGGGAGCAGTTCTTC
TRBD2 . TRBJ2-7 TRBV2 15 CAGSTGTSGRGEQYF TGTGCCGGCTCCACCGGGACTAGCGGGAGAGGGGAGCAGTACTTC
TRBD1 . TRBJ2-7 TRBV28 15 CASSLNPTGLYEQYF TGTGCCAGCAGTTTAAACCCGACAGGGCTCTACGAGCAGTACTTC
. . TRBJ2-7 TRBV27 15 CASSPTPYPFYEQYF TGTGCCAGCAGTCCCACGCCCTACCCGTTCTACGAGCAGTACTTC
TRBD1 once TRBJ2-3 TRBV29-1 13 CSLWTGGTDTQYF TGCAGCCTATGGACAGGGGGGACAGATACGCAGTATTTT
. . TRBJ2-5 TRBV5-1 14 CASSAGPLQETQYF TGCGCCAGCAGCGCCGGACCGCTTCAAGAGACCCAGTACTTC
. . TRBJ1-6 TRBV28 14 CASSLRPTSSPLHF TGTGCCAGCAGCTTACGGCCTACCAGTTCACCCCTCCACTTT
. . TRBJ2-5 TRBV27 11 CASGALGTQYF TGTGCCAGCGGGGCCCTGGGGACCCAGTACTTC
TRBD1 . TRBJ1-2 TRBV28 13 CASSLGQGVIVTF TGTGCCAGCAGCCTAGGACAGGGGGTTATAGTGACCTTC
TRBD2 . TRBJ2-7 TRBV7-2 15 CASSRSGGSYFEQYF TGTGCCAGCAGCCGTAGCGGGGGGTCGTATTTCGAGCAGTACTTC
TRBD2 . TRBJ2-7 TRBV27 19 CASSLSLGLAGERSYEQYF TGTGCCAGCAGTTTATCCCTGGGACTAGCGGGAGAACGATCCTACGAGCAGTACTTC
. few TRBJ1-3 TRBV7-2 15 CASSLFAGFGNTIYF TGTGCCAGCAGCTTATTTGCAGGGTTTGGAAACACCATATATTTT
. . TRBJ1-2 TRBV20-1 11 CSAVWVRGYTF TGCAGTGCCGTCTGGGTTCGAGGCTACACCTTC
TRBD1 . TRBJ1-2 TRBV7-9 16 CASSLRQGADNYGYTF TGTGCCAGCAGCTTACGACAGGGGGCCGATAACTATGGCTACACCTTC
TRBD2 . TRBJ2-7 TRBV9 14 CASSAGTSVYEQYF TGTGCCAGCAGCGCCGGGACTAGCGTCTACGAGCAGTACTTC
TRBD1 few TRBJ2-3 TRBV3-1/TRBV3-2 15 CASSQLGTGTDTQYF TGTGCCAGCAGCCAACTCGGGACAGGTACGGATACGCAGTATTTT
. . TRBJ1-2 TRBV10-2 15 CASSESTEPNYGYTF TGCGCCAGCAGTGAGTCGACAGAACCTAACTATGGCTACACCTTC
. . TRBJ2-7 TRBV27 12 CASSSLSREQYF TGTGCCAGCAGTTCGCTTAGCCGAGAGCAGTACTTC
. . TRBJ1-5 TRBV19 12 CASSRGNQPQHF TGTGCCAGTAGTCGGGGCAATCAGCCCCAGCATTTT
. . TRBJ1-2 TRBV7-8 15 CASSSLKGPRDGYTF TGTGCCAGCAGCTCCCTGAAGGGGCCCCGGGATGGCTACACCTTC
. . TRBJ2-6 TRBV7-6 17 CASSLAPGSSGANVLTF TGTGCCAGCAGCTTAGCGCCTGGAAGCTCTGGGGCCAACGTCCTGACTTTC
. . TRBJ1-2 TRBV11-2 13 CASSAGRTSGYTF TGTGCCAGCAGCGCGGGCCGGACGTCTGGCTACACCTTC
TRBD2 once TRBJ2-2 TRBV28 18 CASSSRTSGSSDTGELFF TGTGCCAGCAGTTCCCGGACTAGCGGGAGCTCTGACACCGGGGAGCTGTTTTTT
TRBD1 . TRBJ1-1 TRBV6-5 14 CASSYTGGNTEAFF TGTGCCAGCAGTTACACAGGGGGGAACACTGAAGCTTTCTTT
. . TRBJ2-5 TRBV11-2 12 CASSNRRETQYF TGTGCCAGCAGTAACAGACGGGAGACCCAGTACTTC
TRBD1 . TRBJ2-1 TRBV19 14 CASTRGQGENEQFF TGTGCCAGTACTCGAGGACAGGGTGAGAATGAGCAGTTCTTC
. . TRBJ1-2 TRBV20-1 10 CSAGAGGYTF TGCAGTGCTGGGGCAGGGGGCTACACCTTC
TRBD1 . TRBJ2-2 TRBV14 17 CASSPFGQGPRTGELFF TGTGCCAGCAGCCCATTCGGACAGGGGCCCCGAACCGGGGAGCTGTTTTTT
. . TRBJ2-5 TRBV5-1 12 CASSLMFETQYF TGCGCCAGCAGCTTAATGTTCGAGACCCAGTACTTC
TRBD2 . TRBJ2-5 TRBV6-4 16 CASSATSGGGQETQYF TGTGCCAGCAGTGCCACTAGCGGGGGAGGCCAAGAGACCCAGTACTTC
. . TRBJ1-5 TRBV2 16 CASSVRRGNSNQPQHF TGTGCCAGCAGTGTTCGCAGGGGTAATAGCAATCAGCCCCAGCATTTT
. . TRBJ2-7 TRBV28 15 CASRSPGPTSHEQYF TGTGCCAGCAGATCTCCGGGTCCCACCTCCCACGAGCAGTACTTC
. . TRBJ1-1 TRBV18 14 CASSPVGVNTEAFF TGTGCCAGCTCACCGGTTGGTGTGAACACTGAAGCTTTCTTT
. . TRBJ1-2 TRBV28 15 CASSLIGMGGSGYTF TGTGCCAGCAGTCTCATCGGGATGGGGGGCTCTGGCTACACCTTC
TRBD2 few TRBJ2-1 TRBV12-5 15 CASLGPAGGWNEQFF TGTGCTAGCCTTGGGCCAGCGGGGGGTTGGAATGAGCAGTTCTTC
. . TRBJ2-7 TRBV27 16 CASSSETTLTVTEQYF TGTGCCAGCAGTTCCGAGACAACCCTGACAGTTACCGAGCAGTACTTC
. . TRBJ1-2 TRBV5-1 17 CASSLVGIERDNYGYTF TGCGCCAGCAGCTTGGTTGGGATAGAACGGGATAACTATGGCTACACCTTC
. . TRBJ2-2 TRBV11-1 14 CASSSTVNTGELFF TGTGCCAGCAGCTCAACAGTTAACACCGGGGAGCTGTTTTTT
TRBD2 . TRBJ2-1 TRBV19 16 CASSILAVSSYNEQFF TGTGCCAGTAGTATCCTAGCGGTGAGCTCCTACAATGAGCAGTTCTTC
. . TRBJ1-5 TRBV19 14 CASSIHRSNQPQHF TGTGCCAGTAGTATTCACCGGAGCAATCAGCCCCAGCATTTT
TRBD1 . TRBJ1-2 TRBV6-1 17 CASSEWDRGKVNYGYTF TGTGCCAGCAGTGAATGGGACAGGGGAAAGGTTAACTATGGCTACACCTTC
TRBD2 . TRBJ2-5 TRBV13 15 CASSFTGGPRETQYF TGTGCCAGCAGCTTTACGGGGGGGCCGCGAGAGACCCAGTACTTC